A single sample gave rise to the 19 T cell receptor beta chains below, sequenced in a study of T-cell memory formation after mild COVID-19. TCRdb itself ran the 5' RACE reads through MiXCR, one entry per CDR3 protein. The sample records some 120,000 distinct CDR3 sequences, about 17% being singletons. Specimen: PBMCs or a T cell subset sorted from them (not recorded which). All receptors come from an adult woman who had mild COVID-19 (a few samples of this study predate the infection). Cell type and time point are not known.

Only a few counts were recorded for this clonotype. V is TRBV28 and J is TRBJ2-5, with no clear D. The V gene lost 7 bases and the J gene lost 3 bases, with 12 bases spanning the gap. CDR1 is MDHEN, CDR2 SYDVKM, per germline. This CDR3 has 13 amino acids. CDR3 in amino acids: CASTRTPEETQYF. CDR3 DNA sequence: TGTGCCAGCACCAGGACCCCGGAAGAGACCCAGTACTTC. Drawing the rest from reference TRBV28 and TRBJ2-5, the complete variable domain is DVKVTQSSRYLVKRTGEKVFLECVQDMDHENMFWYRQDPGLGLRLIYFSYDVKMKEKGDIPEGYSVSREKKERFSLILESASTNQTSMYLCASTRTPEETQYFGPGTRLLVL.

This chain uses TRBV7-2 with TRBJ2-3; D is uncertain. Germline V lookup: CDR1 SGHTA, CDR2 FQGNSA. CDR3 size: 17 residues. V was trimmed by 5 bases and J by 2 bases, leaving 20 bases between them. The CDR3 loop is CASSPLGRLGITDTQYF. The DNA of the CDR3 is TGTGCCAGCAGCCCTCTGGGCAGGTTAGGTATCACAGATACGCAGTATTTT.

In this sample, this clonotype turned up a few times. V gene TRBV20-1 combines with J gene TRBJ2-1; 13 positions agree with TRBD2. This CDR3 contains 17 residues. V dropped 2 bases and J dropped 3; count of bases not matched to a gene: 7. CDR1 is DFQATT and CDR2 is SNEGSKA in the germline V gene (reference sequence). The CDR3 sequence: CSARKLAGGHRYNEQFF. In DNA form, the CDR3 reads TGCAGTGCTAGAAAACTAGCGGGAGGGCATCGCTACAATGAGCAGTTCTTC.

This chain links TRBV5-1 with TRBJ2-2; possibly TRBD1 for D (5 bases). Trimming shortened V by 3 bases and J by 3 bases, and 12 bases separated the two germline ends. This CDR3 is 15 amino acids long. CDR1 is SGHRS and CDR2 is YFSETQ in the germline V gene. The CDR3, as DNA: TGCGCCAGCAGCTGGGGCAGGAGCGACACCGGGGAGCTGTTTTTT. Protein product: CASSWGRSDTGELFF.

The CDR3 bases are TGTGCCAGCAGTTCGTACACGTACCAAGAGACCCAGTACTTC. It is translated as CASSSYTYQETQYF. The V and J genes are TRBV12-3 or TRBV12-4 and TRBJ2-5, with D unclear. The V gene lost 4 bases and the J gene lost 0 bases, with 9 bases spanning the gap. This CDR3 region has 14 residues.

V gene TRBV10-3 combines with J gene TRBJ2-5; 10 nucleotides line up with TRBD2. The CDR3 contains 16 residues. Germline-derived CDR1 and CDR2 are ENHRY and SYGVKD. J was trimmed by 2 bases and V by 3 bases; bases with no gene match: 6. The chain's CDR3 is CAISDDIAGGQETQYF. The CDR3 bases are TGTGCCATCAGTGACGACATAGCGGGGGGACAAGAGACCCAGTACTTC.

This chain links TRBV7-9 with TRBJ1-1; D gene uncertain. Germline CDR1 is SEHNR and CDR2 is FQNEAQ (reference sequence). Trimming took 5 bases from V and 3 from J, leaving 10 bases between them. CDR3 size: 13 residues. The CDR3 DNA reads as TGTGCCAGCAGCCGGCAGAGGGACACTGAAGCTTTCTTT. Residues: CASSRQRDTEAFF.

This rearrangement joins TRBV3-1 to TRBJ1-1; D is unresolved. Germline-derived CDR1 and CDR2 are LGHDT and YNNKEL (reference sequence). The germline V and J ends were trimmed by 1 base and 2 bases, with 11 bases remaining between them. The CDR3 loop spans 15 amino acids. For the CDR3, the DNA is TGTGCCAGCAGCCAAGTGTCAGGACGAAACACTGAAGCTTTCTTT. It codes for CASSQVSGRNTEAFF.

This chain joins TRBV5-1 and TRBJ2-7; TRBD2 matches at 7 bases. The CDR3 consists of 14 residues. V lost 1 base and J lost 7; bases outside the gene matches: 8. The V gene's germline CDR1 is SGHRS and CDR2 YFSETQ. The CDR3 DNA reads as TGCGCCAGCAGCTTGCTAGCGGTTTATGAAGAGCAGTACTTC. It codes for CASSLLAVYEEQYF.

This clonotype has a handful of counts. The rearrangement joins TRBV7-9 to TRBJ1-1; D is unresolved. CDR1 is SEHNR, CDR2 FQNEAQ, per germline (reference sequence). This CDR3 region has 14 residues. Trimming cost V 6 bases and J 4 bases, with 15 bases left between them. This CDR3 is CASSPGSGGTEAFF. The CDR3 DNA reads TGTGCCAGCAGTCCCGGGTCCGGAGGCACTGAAGCTTTCTTT.

This clonotype was seen only a few times. This sequence joins TRBV19 and TRBJ2-7, with 7 bases fitting TRBD2. With 5 bases clipped from V and 5 bases from J, the junction kept 18 bases outside the gene matches. The CDR3 runs 17 residues. In germline, CDR1 is LNHDA, CDR2 SQIVND (reference sequence). The CDR3 nucleotides read TGTGCCAGTAGTGACGTGGGTTCTTGGCGGGAGTCCCACGAGCAGTACTTC. Translating it yields CASSDVGSWRESHEQYF.

The chain joins TRBV4-1 to TRBJ2-7; possibly TRBD1 for D (5 bases). CDR1 and CDR2 from the germline V gene are MGHRA and YSYEKL. V shed 1 base and J shed 3 bases, with 13 bases lying between them. CDR3 length: 15 amino acids. CDR3 bases: TGCGCCAGCAGCCAAGTCGGACACCTACTCTACGAGCAGTACTTC. Translating it yields CASSQVGHLLYEQYF.

In this sample, this clonotype turned up once. This chain links TRBV4-3 with TRBJ2-1; 15 bases are shared with TRBD2. J lost 14 bases, V lost 3 bases, and 8 bases had no gene match. Germline V gene lookup returns CDR1 LGHNA and CDR2 YSLEER. This CDR3 is 15 amino acids long. CDR3 DNA: TGCGCCAGCAGCCAGGTGGGACTAGCGGGGGGAGGGGAGTTCTTC. Translated: CASSQVGLAGGGEFF.

This rearrangement joins TRBV7-2 to TRBJ2-2; 8 nucleotides match TRBD2. This CDR3 comprises 14 residues. CDR1 and CDR2 (germline): SGHTA, FQGNSA. V dropped 8 bases and J dropped 3; count of bases not matched to a gene: 5. The CDR3 sequence is CASQREFDTGELFF. The CDR3 coding sequence is TGTGCCAGCCAGCGGGAGTTCGACACCGGGGAGCTGTTTTTT.

This clonotype came up a few times. V is TRBV4-1 and J is TRBJ2-7, with a tentative D call TRBD1 (6 bases). This CDR3 spans 15 amino acids. Germline values: CDR1 MGHRA, CDR2 YSYEKL. The V gene lost 0 bases and the J gene lost 3 bases, with 12 bases spanning the gap. The CDR3 bases are TGCGCCAGCAGCCAAGATAGCAGGGGCTACTACGAGCAGTACTTC. Protein: CASSQDSRGYYEQYF.

This sequence joins TRBV13 and TRBJ2-1; the D gene is possibly TRBD2 (5 bases). V lost 5 bases to trimming and J lost 0 bases, with 26 bases between them. The CDR3 consists of 20 residues. Germline CDR1 reads PRHDT; CDR2 reads FYEKMQ (reference sequence). The CDR3 reads CASSRTGITFSESSYNEQFF. CDR3 DNA sequence: TGTGCCAGCAGCCGTACCGGGATTACATTTTCGGAGAGCTCCTACAATGAGCAGTTCTTC. Drawing the rest from reference TRBV13 and TRBJ2-1, the complete variable domain is AAGVIQSPRHLIKEKRETATLKCYPIPRHDTVYWYQQGPGQDPQFLISFYEKMQSDKGSIPDRFSAQQFSDYHSELNMSSLELGDSALYFCASSRTGITFSESSYNEQFFGPGTRLTVL.

J is TRBJ2-3 and V is TRBV29-1, with D maybe TRBD2 (6 bases). The CDR3 spans 12 residues. Germline-derived CDR1 and CDR2 are SQVTM and ANQGSEA. Trimming cost V 8 bases and J 3 bases, with 12 bases left between them. The CDR3 nucleotides read TGCAGCTTTTCGGGGGAAACAGATACGCAGTATTTT. Its translation is CSFSGETDTQYF.

This chain uses TRBV6-5 with TRBJ2-1; the D gene could be TRBD1 or TRBD2 (6 bases each). The V gene lost 1 base and the J gene lost 10 bases, with 14 bases spanning the gap. Germline V gene lookup returns CDR1 MNHEY and CDR2 SVGAGI. The CDR3 spans 14 residues. CDR3 in amino acids: CASSYYFGGNEQFF. Here the CDR3 DNA reads TGTGCCAGCAGTTACTATTTCGGGGGCAACGAGCAGTTCTTC.

J is TRBJ2-5 and V is TRBV14, with D maybe TRBD1 (5 bases). The CDR3 has 13 residues. CDR1 is SGHDN, CDR2 FVKESK, per germline. With 5 bases removed from V and 5 bases from J, the gap between germline ends came to 12 bases. DNA of the CDR3: TGTGCCAGCAGCAGCTGGGGCGAGGAGACCCAGTACTTC. Translated: CASSSWGEETQYF.